The clone carrying this TCR beta chain was picked up many times. What it binds is not known. This sample is part of a study of neurological immune-mediated disorders. Study conclusions and caveats: The study found the most TCR clonal expansion in HTLV-1-associated myelopathy and the least in multiple sclerosis, below healthy controls. No CDR3 amino acid sequences were shared by expanded clones across subjects, suggesting private repertoires in all groups.

There are 18 residues in the CDR3. V was shortened by 6 bases and J by 7 bases, with 28 bases between the two germline ends. CDR1 and CDR2 from the germline V gene are SGHTA and FQGNSA. 5'RACE with 10-nucleotide random UMIs produced the cDNA. In TCRdb, the 5' RACE reads were re-called with MiXCR into one record per CDR3 protein. The data hold about 59,000 distinct CDR3 sequences, with roughly 13% observed a single time. The rearrangement links TRBV7-2 to TRBJ2-1; TRBD2 might be the D (6 bases). The TCR comes from a woman aged 55-70 years with HTLV-1-associated myelopathy (HAM/TSP). Sequenced sample: PBMCs. CDR3 bases: TGTGCCAGCAGGAAATTCTTACAGGCGGGACCTAGTATAAATGAGCAGTTCTTC. Its protein product is CASRKFLQAGPSINEQFF.